Here is one TCR beta chain with its context. The antigen remains unidentified. cDNA serving as the sequencing template came from extracted, reverse transcribed RNA. The assay was immunoSEQ multiplex PCR, and TCRdb's table has in-frame clones only and misses some. The sample consists of roughly 5,000 clones, around 69% of them appearing once. Treatment defined: oral pan-JAK inhibitor, 5-10 mg twice daily. The investigators collected lesional scalp punch biopsies and peripheral blood from alopecia areata patients. The sample is drawn from a study of CD8+ T cells in alopecia areata. CDR1 and CDR2 from the germline V gene are MNHNY and SVGAGI (reference sequence). V was shortened by 6 bases and J by 7 bases, with 13 bases between the two germline ends. This CDR3 region has 14 residues. Study-wide points: An increase in clonality over normal scalp was evident in lesional scalp, especially alopecia totalis/universalis. Both scalp clonality and the expanded CD8+ clones among the top 100 showed a significant decrease with tofacitinib. Scalp and blood retained many expanded lesional clones during tofacitinib.

The sequences come from skin, collected at week 24, from a patient treated with tofacitinib. The TCR was taken from a human donor with alopecia areata. The rearrangement links TRBV6-6 to TRBJ1-6; D possibly corresponds to TRBD1 (5 bases). CDR3 protein: CASRPDGANSPLHF. The CDR3 DNA reads TGTGCCAGCAGGCCGGACGGGGCGAATTCACCCCTCCACTTT.